These T cell receptor beta chains were read from a single sample in a study of blood T cell repertoires in COVID-19. TCRdb's copy holds only in-frame clones and misses some; the assay was immunoSEQ multiplex PCR. Of roughly 220,000 clones detected, roughly 89% appear once; the ten largest clones hold over 2%. The sample taken for sequencing was peripheral blood. These receptors all come from a man aged 25 to 40 who had recovered from COVID-19. Both conserved end residues are part of each CDR3. A D gene is named only where the DNA matches it firmly. The size of a clone is reported for some rows only, either as once, few or many, or as a class for expanded clones.

D: TRBD1; V: TRBV7-9; J: TRBJ1-1; size: once; DNA: TGTGCCAGCAGACTACAGGGGGGAACTGAAGCTTTCTTT; CDR3: CASRLQGGTEAFF
D: -; V: TRBV28; J: TRBJ1-2; size: -; DNA: TGTGCCAGCAGTCCTCAGGGTTATGGCTACACCTTC; CDR3: CASSPQGYGYTF
D: -; V: TRBV5-1; J: TRBJ2-7; size: once; DNA: TGCGCCAGCAGCCTTGGAATGGCAGGGACTCACGAGCAGTACTTC; CDR3: CASSLGMAGTHEQYF
D: TRBD2; V: TRBV13; J: TRBJ2-2; size: few; DNA: TGTGCCAGCAGCTTAGGCCCCACTAGCGGGAATACCGGGGAGCTGTTTTTT; CDR3: CASSLGPTSGNTGELFF
D: TRBD1; V: TRBV12-3/TRBV12-4; J: TRBJ1-1; size: -; DNA: TGTGCCCCCTACAGGGGGATGGAAACTGAAGCTTTCTTT; CDR3: CAPYRGMETEAFF
D: -; V: TRBV15; J: TRBJ1-4; size: -; DNA: TGTGCCACCAGCAGAGGAACTACTTTGAGTGAAAAACTGTTTTTT; CDR3: CATSRGTTLSEKLFF
D: -; V: TRBV4-3; J: TRBJ1-2; size: once; DNA: TGCGCCAGCAGCCAACGTTCTTTTGACTATGGCTACACCTTC; CDR3: CASSQRSFDYGYTF
D: -; V: TRBV4-1; J: TRBJ2-7; size: -; DNA: TGCGCCAGCAGCCAAGTTGGGGCAGGGGAGTACGAGCAGTACTTC; CDR3: CASSQVGAGEYEQYF
D: -; V: TRBV7-9; J: TRBJ1-1; size: -; DNA: TGTGCCAGCAGCTTAGTCGCAGACTACACTGAAGCTTTCTTT; CDR3: CASSLVADYTEAFF
D: TRBD1; V: TRBV19; J: TRBJ1-1; size: -; DNA: TGTGCCACCCGACAGGGTGCGAGGAACACTGAAGCTTTCTTT; CDR3: CATRQGARNTEAFF
D: TRBD1; V: TRBV5-1; J: TRBJ1-4; size: -; DNA: TGCGCCAGCGCTCGGATGAGGACAGGGGGGAATGAAAAACTGTTTTTT; CDR3: CASARMRTGGNEKLFF
D: -; V: TRBV5-1; J: TRBJ1-4; size: many; DNA: TGCGCCAGCAGCTTATCCAGCGCAACTAATGAAAAACTGTTTTTT; CDR3: CASSLSSATNEKLFF
D: TRBD2; V: TRBV13; J: TRBJ2-5; size: -; DNA: TGTGCCAGCAGCTCCTCCCGATCCGGGACTAGCGGGGGAGAGACCCAGTACTTC; CDR3: CASSSSRSGTSGGETQYF
D: -; V: TRBV30; J: TRBJ1-3; size: once; DNA: TGTGCCTGGGGAACAGGGTTGTCTGGAAACACCATATATTTT; CDR3: CAWGTGLSGNTIYF
D: TRBD1; V: TRBV19; J: TRBJ1-2; size: -; DNA: TGTGCCAGTAGTAACCAAGACAGGGGGTTCGGCTACACCTTC; CDR3: CASSNQDRGFGYTF
D: -; V: TRBV29-1; J: TRBJ1-2; size: -; DNA: TGCAGCGATAACGCGGGGGGCTACACCTTC; CDR3: CSDNAGGYTF
D: TRBD1; V: TRBV3-1/TRBV3-2; J: TRBJ2-1; size: -; DNA: TGTGCCAGCAGCCACTTAACCCGGACAGGCGAGCAGTTCTTC; CDR3: CASSHLTRTGEQFF
D: -; V: TRBV6-5; J: TRBJ2-3; size: once; DNA: TGTGCCAGCAGTTCCGGGACTAGCACAGATACGCAGTATTTT; CDR3: CASSSGTSTDTQYF
D: TRBD1; V: TRBV7-2; J: TRBJ1-2; size: -; DNA: TGTGCCAGCAGCTCTAACCGGGACAGCTATGGCTACACCTTC; CDR3: CASSSNRDSYGYTF
D: TRBD2; V: TRBV6-1; J: TRBJ2-3; size: -; DNA: TGTGCCAGCAGTGAAGTTGGAAGCGGGGCAGATACGCAGTATTTT; CDR3: CASSEVGSGADTQYF
D: -; V: TRBV14; J: TRBJ2-7; size: -; DNA: TGTGCCAGCAGCCTAGTTCACCCTAACGAGCAGTACTTC; CDR3: CASSLVHPNEQYF
D: TRBD1; V: TRBV13; J: TRBJ2-7; size: -; DNA: TGTGCCAGCAGCTTACTGACAGGGGACCACGAGCAGTACTTC; CDR3: CASSLLTGDHEQYF
D: -; V: TRBV3-1/TRBV3-2; J: TRBJ1-1; size: -; DNA: TGTGCCAGCAGCCACCGGGGGACGGATGAAGCTTTCTTT; CDR3: CASSHRGTDEAFF
D: -; V: TRBV6-5; J: TRBJ1-1; size: once; DNA: TGTGCCAGCAGTCGAAAGGTATGGAGTACTGAAGCTTTCTTT; CDR3: CASSRKVWSTEAFF
D: -; V: TRBV4-1; J: TRBJ1-5; size: -; DNA: TGCGCCAGCAGCCAAGAGGGGGCGCATAGGAATCAGCCCCAGCATTTT; CDR3: CASSQEGAHRNQPQHF
D: -; V: TRBV7-6; J: TRBJ2-3; size: -; DNA: TGTGCCAGCAGCCGAGGCGGCCTCGGGGTTACAGATACGCAGTATTTT; CDR3: CASSRGGLGVTDTQYF
D: TRBD2; V: TRBV3-1/TRBV3-2; J: TRBJ2-7; size: -; DNA: TGTGCCAGCAGCCGGACTAGCGGGGCACCTAGCTCCTACGAGCAGTACTTC; CDR3: CASSRTSGAPSSYEQYF
D: -; V: TRBV10-1; J: TRBJ2-7; size: -; DNA: TGCGCCAGCAGTGAGTATACAGGGACCCCCTGGTACGAGCAGTACTTC; CDR3: CASSEYTGTPWYEQYF
D: TRBD1; V: TRBV5-1; J: TRBJ1-1; size: -; DNA: TGCGCCAGCAGCTTGGCGGGCAGGGGGCAAGAGACCACTGAAGCTTTCTTT; CDR3: CASSLAGRGQETTEAFF
D: -; V: TRBV5-6; J: TRBJ1-1; size: -; DNA: TGTGCCAGCAGCTTGTGGGGGAGGGCGGGAACTGAAGCTTTCTTT; CDR3: CASSLWGRAGTEAFF
D: -; V: TRBV15; J: TRBJ1-1; size: -; DNA: TGTGCCACCAGCAGAGTGGGGGGGCCAGCTTTCTTT; CDR3: CATSRVGGPAFF
D: -; V: TRBV6-2/TRBV6-3; J: TRBJ2-7; size: -; DNA: TGTGCCAGCAGTTACTCGTATAGGGACACTTCCTACGAGCAGTACTTC; CDR3: CASSYSYRDTSYEQYF
D: -; V: TRBV4-2; J: TRBJ2-2; size: -; DNA: TGTGCCAGCAGCCAAGATGGGTGGGAGCGGGCCGGGGAGCTGTTTTTT; CDR3: CASSQDGWERAGELFF
D: -; V: TRBV10-3; J: TRBJ1-3; size: once; DNA: TGTGCCATCAGTCCAGGCCCTTCCACCTCTGGAAACACCATATATTTT; CDR3: CAISPGPSTSGNTIYF
D: -; V: TRBV5-8; J: TRBJ1-5; size: -; DNA: TGTGCCAGCGGACGGGAGTTGGGCAATCAGCCCCAGCATTTT; CDR3: CASGRELGNQPQHF